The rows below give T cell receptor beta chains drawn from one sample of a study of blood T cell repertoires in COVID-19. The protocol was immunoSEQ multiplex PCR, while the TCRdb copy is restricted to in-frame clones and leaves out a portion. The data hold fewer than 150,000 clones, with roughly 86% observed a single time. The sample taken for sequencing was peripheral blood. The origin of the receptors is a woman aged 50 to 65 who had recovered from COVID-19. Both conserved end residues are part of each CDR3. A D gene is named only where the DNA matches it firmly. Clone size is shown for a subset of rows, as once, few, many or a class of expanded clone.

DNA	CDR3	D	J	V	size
TGTGCCAGCAGCCCTTGGGGGACAGTATCCTACGAGCAGTACTTC	CASSPWGTVSYEQYF	TRBD1	TRBJ2-7	TRBV5-8	few
TGCGCCAGCAGCCCTATGCCCGGGAGTTCGAACACTGAAGCTTTCTTT	CASSPMPGSSNTEAFF	NA	TRBJ1-1	TRBV5-1	NA
TGTGCCAGCTCCCATACCGGTCCAGATACGCAGTATTTT	CASSHTGPDTQYF	NA	TRBJ2-3	TRBV18	NA
TGTGCCACCGCCCTGACAGGGGAGGAGACCCAGTACTTC	CATALTGEETQYF	TRBD1	TRBJ2-5	TRBV24-1	NA
TGCGCCAGCAGCTTGGTTGCAGGCGATCCCGCCTACGAGCAGTACTTC	CASSLVAGDPAYEQYF	NA	TRBJ2-7	TRBV5-1	NA
TGTGCCAGCTCACCTCCTCGGGGGAAGAACACTGAAGCTTTCTTT	CASSPPRGKNTEAFF	NA	TRBJ1-1	TRBV18	NA
TGCGCCAGCAGCACCGACAGGGCAAATTCACCCCTCCACTTT	CASSTDRANSPLHF	TRBD1	TRBJ1-6	TRBV5-1	NA
TGTGCCAGCAACCCCTCGGGCACAGATACGCAGTATTTT	CASNPSGTDTQYF	NA	TRBJ2-3	TRBV11-2	NA
TGTGCCAGCAACACAAAGGGGGCGCACACCGGGGAGCTGTTTTTT	CASNTKGAHTGELFF	TRBD1	TRBJ2-2	TRBV9	NA
TGTGCCACCAGTGACTCATTCGGGGGGGCGCGGGGTGATACGCAGTATTTT	CATSDSFGGARGDTQYF	TRBD2	TRBJ2-3	TRBV24-1	NA
TGTGCCAGCAGACCCGGACAGGCGAACACTGAAGCTTTCTTT	CASRPGQANTEAFF	TRBD1	TRBJ1-1	TRBV7-9	NA
TGTGCCAGCAGTTCCACTGGGGACAGGGGCGGTGGCTACACCTTC	CASSSTGDRGGGYTF	TRBD1	TRBJ1-2	TRBV28	NA
TGTGCCAGCAGCAAAACCCGGACTAGCGGCAGCACAGATACGCAGTATTTT	CASSKTRTSGSTDTQYF	TRBD2	TRBJ2-3	TRBV6-2/TRBV6-3	few
TGTGCTAGTGGTCAGACAGGGGGTACCTACGAGCAGTACTTC	CASGQTGGTYEQYF	TRBD1	TRBJ2-7	TRBV12-5	NA
TGTGCCAGCAGCTTTTTACAGGGTATCTACGAGCAGTACTTC	CASSFLQGIYEQYF	NA	TRBJ2-7	TRBV5-5	once
TGTGCCAGCAGCTTAGAGGCAGCGGGAGGGCCGGTTAAGCAGTTCTTC	CASSLEAAGGPVKQFF	TRBD2	TRBJ2-1	TRBV7-9	NA
TGTGCCAGCAGCTTGAAACTAGACGCCTACGAGCAGTACTTC	CASSLKLDAYEQYF	NA	TRBJ2-7	TRBV5-6	NA
TGTGCCAGCAGTCGGAGCGGGGTCTCCTACAATGAGCAGTTCTTC	CASSRSGVSYNEQFF	TRBD2	TRBJ2-1	TRBV11-1	NA
TGTGCCAGTAGTCCGGACAGGGGAAGGAATGGCTACACCTTC	CASSPDRGRNGYTF	TRBD1	TRBJ1-2	TRBV19	NA
TGCGCCAGCAGCTCGGGGACAGGTAACACCGGGGAGCTGTTTTTT	CASSSGTGNTGELFF	TRBD1	TRBJ2-2	TRBV5-1	NA
TGTGCCAGCAGCGTAACGGGAGAGGTTCCGTATTTT	CASSVTGEVPYF	NA	TRBJ2-3	TRBV2	NA
TGTGCCAGCAGTTCCCCGGGGGGGCCGGAGACCCAGTACTTC	CASSSPGGPETQYF	TRBD2	TRBJ2-5	TRBV6-5	NA
TGTGCCATCAGTGACGCCGGGGGGACTGAAGCTTTCTTT	CAISDAGGTEAFF	NA	TRBJ1-1	TRBV10-3	NA
TGTGCCAGTAGTATTGGGGGACAGGGAAGAGGTAGGCCCCAGCATTTT	CASSIGGQGRGRPQHF	TRBD1	TRBJ1-5	TRBV19	few
TGTGCCAGCAGCTTGTTGCGGGACAGGGACGTTGAAGCTTTCTTT	CASSLLRDRDVEAFF	TRBD1	TRBJ1-1	TRBV5-8	once
TGTGCCAGTAGCCGGGACAGGGCTTTATCCTACGAGCAGTACTTC	CASSRDRALSYEQYF	TRBD1	TRBJ2-7	TRBV19	NA
TGCAGCGTTGGGTACAGGGACGACTACAATGAGCAGTTCTTC	CSVGYRDDYNEQFF	NA	TRBJ2-1	TRBV29-1	NA
TGTGCCAGTAGTATAGTGACTAGCGGGAGGTATGAGCAGTTCTTC	CASSIVTSGRYEQFF	TRBD2	TRBJ2-1	TRBV19	NA
TGCAGCGTGCGAGGGTCCCAAGAGACCCAGTACTTC	CSVRGSQETQYF	NA	TRBJ2-5	TRBV29-1	NA
TGTGCCAGCAGCTTATCAGGACTGTATGGGGAGACCCAGTACTTC	CASSLSGLYGETQYF	NA	TRBJ2-5	TRBV7-3	few
TGTGCCACCAGCAGAAAAATAGCGGGGGGACAATCAACGCAGTATTTT	CATSRKIAGGQSTQYF	TRBD2	TRBJ2-3	TRBV15	NA
TGTGCCAGCAACTATGGAAGGGGGACAGGGTATGGCTACACCTTC	CASNYGRGTGYGYTF	TRBD1	TRBJ1-2	TRBV6-5	NA
TGTGCCAGCAGCCCTTTAGGGAGCGGGACTAGCGGTTCAGAGACCCAGTACTTC	CASSPLGSGTSGSETQYF	TRBD2	TRBJ2-5	TRBV4-2	NA
TGTGCCTGCAACATAAGACAGACTAATGAAAAACTGTTTTTT	CACNIRQTNEKLFF	NA	TRBJ1-4	TRBV30	NA
TGTGCCAGCAGTACTAGCGGGTCCAATGAGCAGTTCTTC	CASSTSGSNEQFF	TRBD2	TRBJ2-1	TRBV2	NA